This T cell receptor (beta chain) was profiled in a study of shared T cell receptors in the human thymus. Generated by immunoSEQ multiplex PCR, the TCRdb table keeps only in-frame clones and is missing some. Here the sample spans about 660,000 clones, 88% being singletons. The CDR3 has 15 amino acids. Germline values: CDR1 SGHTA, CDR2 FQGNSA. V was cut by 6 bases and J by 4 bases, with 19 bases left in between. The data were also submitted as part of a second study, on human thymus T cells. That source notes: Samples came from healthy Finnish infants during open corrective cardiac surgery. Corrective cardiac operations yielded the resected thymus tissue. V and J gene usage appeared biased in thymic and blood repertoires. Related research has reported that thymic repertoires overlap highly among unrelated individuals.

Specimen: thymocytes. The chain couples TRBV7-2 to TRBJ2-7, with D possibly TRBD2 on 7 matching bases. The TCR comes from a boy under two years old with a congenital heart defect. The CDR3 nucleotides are TGTGCCAGCAGTCCCCACGGGGGGCCGCAGTACGAGCAGTACTTC. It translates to CASSPHGGPQYEQYF.